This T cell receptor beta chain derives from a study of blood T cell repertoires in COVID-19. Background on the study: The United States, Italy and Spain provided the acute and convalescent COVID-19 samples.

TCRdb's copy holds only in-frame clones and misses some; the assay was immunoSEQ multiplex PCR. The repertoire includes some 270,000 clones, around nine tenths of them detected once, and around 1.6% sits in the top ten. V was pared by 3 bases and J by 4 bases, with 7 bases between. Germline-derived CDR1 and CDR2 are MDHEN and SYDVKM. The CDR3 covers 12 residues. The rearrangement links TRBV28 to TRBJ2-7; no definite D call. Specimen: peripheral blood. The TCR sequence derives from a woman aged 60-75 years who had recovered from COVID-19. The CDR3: CASSFRIYEQYF. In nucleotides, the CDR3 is TGTGCCAGCAGTTTTAGAATTTACGAGCAGTACTTC. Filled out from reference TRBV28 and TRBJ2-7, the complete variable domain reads DVKVTQSSRYLVKRTGEKVFLECVQDMDHENMFWYRQDPGLGLRLIYFSYDVKMKEKGDIPEGYSVSREKKERFSLILESASTNQTSMYLCASSFRIYEQYFGPGTRLTVT.